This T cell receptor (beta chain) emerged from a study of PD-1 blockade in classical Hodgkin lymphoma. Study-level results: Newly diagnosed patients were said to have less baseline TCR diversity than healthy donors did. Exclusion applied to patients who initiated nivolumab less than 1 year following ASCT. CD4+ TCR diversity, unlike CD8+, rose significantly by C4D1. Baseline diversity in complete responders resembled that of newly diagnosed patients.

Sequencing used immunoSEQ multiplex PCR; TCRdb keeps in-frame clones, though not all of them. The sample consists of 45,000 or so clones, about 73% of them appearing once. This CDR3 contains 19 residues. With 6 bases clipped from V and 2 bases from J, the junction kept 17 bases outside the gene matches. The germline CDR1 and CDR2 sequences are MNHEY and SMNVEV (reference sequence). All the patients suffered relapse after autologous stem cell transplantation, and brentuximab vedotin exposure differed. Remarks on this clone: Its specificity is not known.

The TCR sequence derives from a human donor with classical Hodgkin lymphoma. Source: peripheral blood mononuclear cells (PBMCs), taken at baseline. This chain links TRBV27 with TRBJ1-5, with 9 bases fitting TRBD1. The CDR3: CASSSLGTGRVWGNQPQHF. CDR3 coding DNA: TGTGCCAGCAGCTCCCTGGGGACAGGGCGAGTGTGGGGCAATCAGCCCCAGCATTTT.